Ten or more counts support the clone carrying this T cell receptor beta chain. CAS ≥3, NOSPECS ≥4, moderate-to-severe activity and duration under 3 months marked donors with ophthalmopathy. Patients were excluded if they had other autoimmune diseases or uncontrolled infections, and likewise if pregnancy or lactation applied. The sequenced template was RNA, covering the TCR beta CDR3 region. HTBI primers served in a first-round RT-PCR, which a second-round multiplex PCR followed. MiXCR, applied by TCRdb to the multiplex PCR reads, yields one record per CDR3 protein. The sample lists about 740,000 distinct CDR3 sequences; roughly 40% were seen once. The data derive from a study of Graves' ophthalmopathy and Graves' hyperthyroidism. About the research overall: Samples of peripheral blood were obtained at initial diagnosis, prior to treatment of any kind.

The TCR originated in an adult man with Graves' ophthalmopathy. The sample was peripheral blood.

CDR3 nucleotides: TGCGCCAGCAGCATGGCAGGGCACAATCAGCCCCAGCATTTT. Amino acid sequence: CASSMAGHNQPQHF. The chain joins TRBV10-2 to TRBJ1-5, with D tentatively TRBD1 (5 bases). The germline V and J ends were trimmed by 6 bases and 3 bases, with 12 bases remaining between them. CDR1 is WSHSY and CDR2 is SAAADI in the germline V gene. This CDR3 comprises 14 residues.